The 21 T cell receptor beta chains reported below all come from one sample, sequenced in a study of blood T cell repertoires in COVID-19. Clones were sequenced by immunoSEQ multiplex PCR, and TCRdb holds only the in-frame ones, with some missing. The sample carries some 69,000 clones, about 92% recorded once. Sequencing used peripheral blood. These receptors came from a man in his fifties or sixties with COVID-19, enrolled during active disease.

This clone was counted between two and nine times. This chain links TRBV5-1 with TRBJ2-7, with 7 bases matching TRBD2. Germline V gives CDR1 SGHRS, CDR2 YFSETQ. Losses at the gene ends were 4 bases for V and 0 bases for J; bases not matched to a gene: 13. The CDR3 is 17 residues long. CDR3 DNA: TGCGCCAGCAGCATCGCCCCGGCCGGGGACTACTCCTACGAGCAGTACTTC. Encoded protein: CASSIAPAGDYSYEQYF.

This clone was counted a few times. The chain has TRBV24-1 and TRBJ1-3; D is undetermined. The CDR3 totals 19 residues. Germline V CDR1 and CDR2: KGHDR, SFDVKD. V dropped 1 base and J dropped 2 bases, with 20 bases sitting between them. CDR3 sequence reads: CATSDLCTGKVGAGNTIYF. The CDR3 DNA sequence: TGTGCCACCAGTGATTTATGTACTGGGAAAGTCGGGGCTGGAAACACCATATATTTT.

The gene calls are TRBV3-1 (or the pseudogene TRBV3-2) and TRBJ1-1, with no clear D. Germline lookup yields CDR1 LGHDT and CDR2 YNNKEL (reference sequence). V was clipped by 2 bases and J by 5 bases, with 6 bases between them. This CDR3 has 12 amino acids. In DNA, the CDR3 is TGTGCCAGCAGCCAATACGAGACTGAAGCTTTCTTT. Translating gives CASSQYETEAFF.

The rearrangement links TRBV7-9 to TRBJ2-4; TRBD2 matches at 15 bases. CDR3 length: 17 residues. V dropped 5 bases and J dropped 7; count of bases not matched to a gene: 9. CDR1 and CDR2 (germline): SEHNR, FQNEAQ (reference sequence). CDR3 in amino acids: CASSHRTSGRAGNIQYF. DNA for the CDR3: TGTGCCAGCAGCCACCGGACTAGCGGGAGGGCCGGGAACATTCAGTACTTC.

This sequence joins TRBV7-9 and TRBJ2-1; tentatively, D is TRBD2 (5 bases). From germline, CDR1 is SEHNR and CDR2 FQNEAQ (reference sequence). The V and J ends lost 1 base and 3 bases respectively, with 16 bases between them. The CDR3 length is 17 residues. The DNA for the CDR3 is TGTGCCAGCAGCTTAGTGGTCGCAGCGGCCCTCTACAATGAGCAGTTCTTC. As protein: CASSLVVAAALYNEQFF.

The J gene is TRBJ1-1, the V gene TRBV13, with D perhaps matching TRBD1 (5 bases). V was trimmed by 7 bases and J by 10 bases, leaving 16 bases between them. The germline CDR1 and CDR2 sequences are PRHDT and FYEKMQ (reference sequence). This CDR3 has 12 amino acids. CDR3 region: CASNPRRGTAFF. CDR3 bases: TGTGCCAGCAACCCTAGACGGGGGACAGCTTTCTTT.

J is TRBJ2-7 and V is TRBV5-1; tentative D call: TRBD2 (6 bases). Germline CDR1 and CDR2: SGHRS and YFSETQ. This CDR3 comprises 14 residues. V dropped 7 bases and J dropped 5 bases, with 19 bases sitting between them. The CDR3 spells CASFSSPSVNEQYF. The CDR3 DNA reads TGCGCCAGCTTCTCGTCTCCTAGCGTCAACGAGCAGTACTTC.

The chain couples TRBV6-5 to TRBJ1-1; a weak D match, TRBD1 (5 bases). Trimming cost V 5 bases and J 4 bases, with 11 bases left between them. The length of the CDR3 is 13 residues. CDR1 is MNHEY and CDR2 is SVGAGI in the germline V gene. CDR3 DNA: TGTGCCAGCAGTCGGGCGGGGGGCACTGAAGCTTTCTTT. Translating it yields CASSRAGGTEAFF.

This chain connects TRBV18 to TRBJ1-2; D is unresolved. CDR3 size: 15 residues. V lost 4 bases and J 2 bases, leaving 14 bases between the germline ends. The germline V gene has CDR1 KGHSH and CDR2 LQKENI. The CDR3 sequence: CASSQIQDANYGYTF. The CDR3 DNA sequence: TGTGCCAGCTCACAGATCCAGGATGCAAACTATGGCTACACCTTC.

This clone was recorded once. Germline is not matched at one junction end, which may reflect a read error. The V call is TRBV19, the J call TRBJ1-1; possible D gene TRBD1, 5 bases. Germline loops: CDR1 LNHDA, CDR2 SQIVND (reference sequence). The CDR3 spans 14 residues. CDR3 in DNA: TGTGCCCGTAGTACCAGACAGTCGAGCACTGAAGCTTTCTTT. Translating it yields CARSTRQSSTEAFF.

This chain uses TRBV7-3 with TRBJ2-3; D may be TRBD2 (6 bases). This CDR3 contains 14 residues. V dropped 9 bases and J dropped 0 bases, with 13 bases sitting between them. CDR1 is SGHTA and CDR2 is FQGTGA in the germline V gene. CDR3 protein: CASSPGDSTDTQYF. The CDR3 coding sequence is TGTGCCAGTTCCCCGGGGGATAGCACAGATACGCAGTATTTT.

The chain links TRBV21-1 to TRBJ2-3; the table's D call of TRBD2 was not tested on the DNA. TRBV21-1 is an annotated pseudogene. CDR3 length equals 17 residues. The CDR3 DNA sequence: TGTGCCAGCAGCGACACGGGGAACAGCTATCCCACAGATACGCAGTATTTT. Amino acids: CASSDTGNSYPTDTQYF.

The genes are TRBV5-4 and TRBJ2-5; TRBD1 agrees at 9 bases. J was trimmed by 6 bases and V by 1 base; bases with no gene match: 4. This CDR3 spans 14 amino acids. From germline, CDR1 is SGHNT and CDR2 YYREEE (reference sequence). As DNA, the CDR3 is TGTGCCAGCAGCTTGAGTGGGACAGGGAAGACCCAGTACTTC. It specifies CASSLSGTGKTQYF.

This sequence joins TRBV24-1 and TRBJ2-3, with D unclear. This CDR3 is 16 amino acids long. Trimming removed 0 bases at V and 2 bases at J, with 11 bases between. Germline CDR1 is KGHDR and CDR2 is SFDVKD. In DNA form, the CDR3 reads TGTGCCACCAGTGATTTGGAGTCTCCGAACACAGATACGCAGTATTTT. Translated, it gives CATSDLESPNTDTQYF.

The chain links TRBV6-1 to TRBJ2-1, with a possible D match to TRBD1 (6 bases). The V end was cut by 7 bases, the J end by 6 bases, with 13 bases between. This CDR3 contains 13 residues. CDR1 and CDR2 (germline): MNHNS, SASEGT. The CDR3 region is CASKAQGFNEQFF. CDR3 sequence (DNA): TGTGCCAGCAAGGCACAGGGTTTCAATGAGCAGTTCTTC.

The CDR3 coding sequence is TGTGCCAGCAGCTTAGTATGGACAGGGGTTCCTGAGCAGTTCTTC. This codes for CASSLVWTGVPEQFF. This rearrangement joins TRBV7-2 to TRBJ2-1; 9 positions agree with TRBD1. V trimming: 1 base; J trimming: 9 bases; junction bases outside the gene matches: 7. Germline CDR1 and CDR2: SGHTA and FQGNSA. This CDR3 is built from 15 residues.

This sequence joins TRBV7-8 and TRBJ2-5; 7 nucleotides line up with TRBD2. The CDR3 has 14 amino acids. Germline V gene lookup returns CDR1 SGHVS and CDR2 FQNEAQ. Unmatched junction bases numbered 9, after V lost 6 bases and J lost 5 bases. The CDR3 here is CASSRSGMVETQYF. CDR3 nucleotide sequence: TGTGCCAGCAGTCGCAGCGGGATGGTTGAGACCCAGTACTTC.

The chain has TRBV28 and TRBJ2-1; TRBD2 agrees at 9 bases. The CDR3 sequence is 13 residues long. The germline V gene encodes CDR1 MDHEN and CDR2 SYDVKM. V lost 7 bases and J lost 10; bases outside the gene matches: 8. DNA for the CDR3: TGTGCCAGCATGAGGACTAGCGTCGAGGAGCAGTTCTTC. Translated, it gives CASMRTSVEEQFF. The full variable domain, completed using reference TRBV28 and TRBJ2-1, is DVKVTQSSRYLVKRTGEKVFLECVQDMDHENMFWYRQDPGLGLRLIYFSYDVKMKEKGDIPEGYSVSREKKERFSLILESASTNQTSMYLCASMRTSVEEQFFGPGTRLTVL.

The rearrangement uses TRBV11-3 and TRBJ1-1; unclear D gene. Germline values: CDR1 SGHNT, CDR2 YENEEA. There are 14 residues in the CDR3. V gave up 5 bases and J gave up 3 bases, with 13 bases separating them. Here the CDR3 reads CASSQNPGDTEAFF. CDR3 coding DNA: TGTGCCAGCAGCCAAAATCCGGGTGACACTGAAGCTTTCTTT.

The chain recombines TRBV7-2 with TRBJ2-5; weak D call: TRBD2 (6 bases). Germline V gives CDR1 SGHTA, CDR2 FQGNSA. V lost 1 base to trimming and J lost 10 bases, with 19 bases between them. The CDR3 is 15 amino acids. Written as DNA, the CDR3 is TGTGCCAGCAGCTTAGGCAGGGTCGGCTTGGGGGGCCAGTACTTC. Its protein is CASSLGRVGLGGQYF.

V is TRBV4-2 and J is TRBJ2-3; TRBD2 matches 12 bases. The CDR3 totals 16 residues. Germline CDR1 reads LGHNA; CDR2 reads YNFKEQ. V lost 2 bases to trimming and J lost 4 bases; unmatched junction nucleotides: 4. For the CDR3, the DNA is TGTGCCAGCAGCCAAAGACTAGCGGGAGTTTCAGATACGCAGTATTTT. Protein: CASSQRLAGVSDTQYF.